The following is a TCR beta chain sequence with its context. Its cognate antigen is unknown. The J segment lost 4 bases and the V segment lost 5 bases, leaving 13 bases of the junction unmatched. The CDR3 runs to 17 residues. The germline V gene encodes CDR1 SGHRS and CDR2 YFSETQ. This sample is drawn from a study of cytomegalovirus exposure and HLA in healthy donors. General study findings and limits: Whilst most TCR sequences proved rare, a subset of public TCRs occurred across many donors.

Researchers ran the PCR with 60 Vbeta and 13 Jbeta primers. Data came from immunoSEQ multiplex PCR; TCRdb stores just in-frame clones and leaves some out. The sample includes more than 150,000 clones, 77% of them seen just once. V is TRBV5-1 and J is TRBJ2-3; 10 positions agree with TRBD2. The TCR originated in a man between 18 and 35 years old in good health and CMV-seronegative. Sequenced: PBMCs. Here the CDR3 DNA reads TGCGCCAGCAGTCTAAAGAGGGAGCGGGGGGGCGCAGATACGCAGTATTTT. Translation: CASSLKRERGGADTQYF.